The 14 T cell receptor beta chains listed next were all sequenced from one sample in a study of human T cells and chemical hapten exposure. The time point is: patch test 3, about 24 weeks after DPC sensitization. This sample's treatment: therapeutic diphenylcyclopropenone sensitization with weekly scalp DPC. From the RACE reads, TCRdb called clonotypes with MiXCR, one entry per CDR3 protein. Here the sample spans roughly 62,000 distinct CDR3 sequences, 12% being singletons. The sample in question was whole blood, obtained in connection with sensitization to the hapten diphenylcyclopropenone (DPC). The receptors shown here come from a young man with alopecia areata. Some clones in this sample may be carry-over from other donors' samples.

The gene calls are TRBV30 and TRBJ1-5; D unclear. The CDR3 totals 14 residues. Germline V lookup: CDR1 GTSNPN, CDR2 SVGIG (reference sequence). Trimming shortened V by 2 bases and J by 0 bases, and 8 bases separated the two germline ends. The CDR3 is CAWSSIVSNQPQHF. DNA of the CDR3: TGTGCCTGGAGTTCCATAGTTAGCAATCAGCCCCAGCATTTT.

The sample holds many counts of this clonotype. The chain carries TRBV4-2 and TRBJ1-1; 12 bases are shared with TRBD1. The CDR3 totals 14 residues. The germline V gene encodes CDR1 LGHNA and CDR2 YNFKEQ. After removal of 4 bases from V and 5 bases from J, the junction contained 2 bases not matched to a gene. The CDR3 here is CASSRGQGATEAFF. As DNA, the CDR3 is TGTGCCAGCAGCCGGGGACAGGGGGCGACTGAAGCTTTCTTT.

The chain recombines TRBV19 with TRBJ2-7, with D maybe TRBD2 (6 bases). Germline lookup yields CDR1 LNHDA and CDR2 SQIVND (reference sequence). This CDR3 comprises 15 residues. V lost 3 bases to trimming and J lost 2 bases, with 14 bases between them. The CDR3 bases are TGTGCCAGTAGTATGAGTGGAGGGCGAACCTACGAGCAGTACTTC. Its protein product is CASSMSGGRTYEQYF.

This clonotype was picked up many times. The chain uses TRBV6-1 and TRBJ2-3; 8 bases align to TRBD2. This CDR3 has 14 residues. The germline CDR1 and CDR2 sequences are MNHNS and SASEGT. Germline trimming cut 6 bases from V and 1 base from J; bases unmatched to any gene: 3. CDR3 residues: CASSSGGGTDTQYF. CDR3 sequence (DNA): TGTGCCAGCAGCAGCGGGGGCGGCACAGATACGCAGTATTTT.

This clonotype was seen ten or more times. This rearrangement joins TRBV12-3 or TRBV12-4 to TRBJ1-5, with 8 positions matching TRBD1. CDR3 size: 16 residues. V gave up 6 bases and J gave up 6 bases; unmatched junction bases: 13. CDR3 coding DNA: TGTGCCAGCAGCCCAACAGGGGGGAGCATGAGTCAGCCCCAGCATTTT. Protein sequence: CASSPTGGSMSQPQHF.

This clonotype was picked up many times. The chain uses TRBV20-1 and TRBJ2-7; D is perhaps TRBD1 (5 bases). Germline-derived CDR1 and CDR2 are DFQATT and SNEGSKA (reference sequence). Trimming shortened V by 0 bases and J by 3 bases, and 15 bases separated the two germline ends. The CDR3 has 15 residues. CDR3 sequence reads: CSARDDRSSGYEQYF. CDR3 nucleotide sequence: TGCAGTGCTAGAGATGACAGAAGTTCGGGCTACGAGCAGTACTTC.

The rearrangement links TRBV5-1 to TRBJ2-7; 9 positions agree with TRBD1. This CDR3 spans 16 amino acids. Germline CDR1 SGHRS, CDR2 YFSETQ. V gave up 3 bases and J gave up 5 bases; unmatched junction bases: 12. CDR3 sequence: CASSSAATGGFHEQYF. The CDR3 DNA reads TGCGCCAGCAGCTCCGCCGCGACAGGGGGTTTCCACGAGCAGTACTTC.

The V and J genes are TRBV7-2 and TRBJ2-3; a possible D gene is TRBD2 (5 bases). V was clipped by 5 bases and J by 4 bases, with 19 bases between them. The V gene's germline CDR1 is SGHTA and CDR2 FQGNSA. This CDR3 is 16 amino acids long. CDR3 sequence (DNA): TGTGCCAGCAGCCGATGGTTAGCGACGCTCGCAGATACGCAGTATTTT. Its translation is CASSRWLATLADTQYF.

Many counts were recorded for this clonotype. CDR3 amino acids: CASSQDGEIGLNEQYF. The CDR3 region has the DNA TGTGCCAGCAGCCAAGATGGGGAAATCGGACTCAACGAGCAGTACTTC. The J gene is TRBJ2-7, the V gene TRBV3-1; TRBD2 is a possible D gene (5 bases). The germline gives CDR1 LGHDT, CDR2 YNNKEL (reference sequence). Trimming pared 0 bases from V and 5 bases from J, leaving 17 bases between. This CDR3 region has 16 residues.

In its sample, this clonotype was seen many times. CDR3 residues: CSARDVGATTDTQYF. CDR3 nucleotides: TGCAGTGCTAGAGATGTTGGGGCCACCACAGATACGCAGTATTTT. The chain carries TRBV20-1 and TRBJ2-3; possibly TRBD1 for D (5 bases). Trimming cost V 0 bases and J 2 bases, with 12 bases left between them. The CDR3 loop spans 15 amino acids. From germline, CDR1 is DFQATT and CDR2 SNEGSKA (reference sequence).

J is TRBJ1-5 and V is TRBV12-3 or TRBV12-4; D is unresolved. CDR3 length: 14 residues. The V and J ends lost 0 bases and 3 bases respectively, with 6 bases between them. The CDR3, as DNA: TGTGCCAGCAGTTTAGCGGGTAACAATCAGCCCCAGCATTTT. Protein product: CASSLAGNNQPQHF.

Remarks on this clonotype: At one boundary the junction diverges from the germline segment, which might be a read error. The chain joins TRBV5-1 to TRBJ2-2, with D perhaps TRBD2 (5 bases). CDR1 is SGHRS, CDR2 YFSETQ, per germline. The CDR3 totals 16 residues. CDR3 in amino acids: CASSFPEAGNTGEQFF. Here the CDR3 DNA reads TGCGCCAGCAGCTTTCCGGAGGCAGGCAACACCGGGGAGCAGTTTTTT.

In this sample, this clonotype turned up a few times. The chain couples TRBV11-3 to TRBJ1-2; D is ambiguous. CDR3 length: 18 residues. Trimming removed 0 bases at V and 1 base at J, with 18 bases between. Germline loops: CDR1 SGHNT, CDR2 YENEEA. CDR3 region: CASSLDHRGSPFNYGYTF. DNA of the CDR3: TGTGCCAGCAGCTTAGATCATAGAGGGTCCCCGTTTAACTATGGCTACACCTTC.

This clonotype was seen ten or more times. The genes are TRBV12-3 or TRBV12-4 and TRBJ1-1; TRBD1 matches 7 bases. Germline trimming cut 0 bases from V and 10 bases from J; bases unmatched to any gene: 5. The CDR3 runs to 13 residues. The DNA of the CDR3 is TGTGCCAGCAGTTTAGCGCGCGACAGGGCAGCTTTCTTT. It codes for CASSLARDRAAFF.